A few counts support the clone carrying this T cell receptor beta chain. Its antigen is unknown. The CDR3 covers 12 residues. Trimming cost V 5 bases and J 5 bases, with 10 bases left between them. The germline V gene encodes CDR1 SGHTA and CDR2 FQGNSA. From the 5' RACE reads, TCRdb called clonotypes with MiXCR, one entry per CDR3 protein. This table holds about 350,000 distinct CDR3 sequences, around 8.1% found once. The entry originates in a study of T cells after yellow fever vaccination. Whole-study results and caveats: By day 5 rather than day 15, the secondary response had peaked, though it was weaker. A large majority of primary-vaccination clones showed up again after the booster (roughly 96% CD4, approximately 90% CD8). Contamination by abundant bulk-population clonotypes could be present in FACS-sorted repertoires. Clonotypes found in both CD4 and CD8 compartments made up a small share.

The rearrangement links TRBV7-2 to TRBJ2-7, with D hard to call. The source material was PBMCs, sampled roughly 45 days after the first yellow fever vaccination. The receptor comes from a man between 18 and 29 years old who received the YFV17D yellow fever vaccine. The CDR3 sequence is CASSLHIDEQYF. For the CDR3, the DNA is TGTGCCAGCAGCCTTCACATCGACGAGCAGTACTTC.